Included here is one TCR beta chain sequence, with context. This clone came up once. There is no known antigen for this receptor. No qualities accompany the bases; no much larger clone lies one base away. The library came from the immunoSEQ multiplex PCR assay. For the multiplex PCR, a mixture combining 60 forward primers for TCR Vbeta segments and 13 reverse primers for TCR Jbeta segments was used. The CDR3 region of rearranged TCR beta genes was amplified from genomic DNA with a multiplex PCR assay. Amplified TCR beta libraries were sequenced as 87-base-pair reads on the Illumina HiSeq System. For the original study's pipeline: A later analysis tallied around 87 million unique TCR beta chains across the approximately 670 repertoires, and roughly 11 million of those chains were shared by two or more donors. To remove PCR and sequencing errors, raw reads were error-corrected and collapsed into unique sequences using a nearest-neighbor algorithm that merged closely related sequences. V, D and J gene segments were assigned by aligning CDR3 sequences to IMGT reference sequences. For a sequence to be retained, a match of at least six nucleotides was required to both a V gene segment and a J gene segment. Rearrangements were classified as productive when the CDR3 lacked stop codons and remained in frame with V and J, and all other rearrangements were classified as non-productive. CDR3 was defined by IMGT convention, running from the second conserved V-encoded cysteine to the conserved J-encoded phenylalanine. In an earlier analysis of just under 600 of the donors, sequences lacking an unambiguous match to a single V gene segment were excluded. An earlier analysis of fewer than 750 of the donors called V segments functional above 56.7% productive rearrangements and segregating when the between-donor standard deviation exceeded 5%. A statistical classification framework was built for diagnosing cytomegalovirus status from the catalog of TCR beta chain sequences. In a later analysis, V and J genes were assigned by comparing TCR nucleotide sequences against IMGT/GENE-DB human TR gene sequences. A later analysis assigned CDR3 sequences and most-parsimonious VDJ recombination scenarios with the TCRdist pipeline. In a later analysis, each TCR beta chain was defined by its CDR3 amino acid sequence together with its V-gene family, and reads without a unique V-gene family were excluded. As a way to deal with suspected cross-contamination and a sequencing artifact, a later analysis dropped more than 500 nucleotide sequences that were highly shared and had low generation probability. A later analysis calculated a clonal expansion index for each public chain from normalized within-repertoire ranks of inferred template counts. In a later analysis, generation probabilities were computed using a VDJ recombination model fitted to out-of-frame rearrangements, and the results were checked against IGoR. A later analysis scored TCR-TCR, TCR-HLA and TCR-CMV co-occurrence with hypergeometric tests, applying a repertoire-size bias correction to TCR pairs. A later analysis estimated false discovery rates by permuting HLA or CMV assignments 20 times. In a later analysis, co-occurring TCRs were grouped using DBSCAN, with TCRdist sequence similarity added in when clustering inside HLA-allele-positive subsets. Repertoires with fewer than 30,000 or more than 120,000 public chains, plus five repertoires with anomalous nucleotide sharing, were excluded from co-occurrence clustering. This immuneACCESS table, as held by TCRdb, lists in-frame sequences with V and J called but not all clones. Of the missing ones, under half trace to an unresolved V gene in checked studies; the others have no known cause. Clone size and the V and J calls come from that table; the DNA yielded D and trimming. The sample yields some 130,000 clones; around 77% were counted once. The ten largest make up 1.2% of the sample.

CDR1 and CDR2, looked up from the germline V gene (reference sequence), are SEHNR and FQNEAQ. V and J are trimmed by 5 bases and 0 bases, and the gene matches miss 15 bases of the junction. Including the terminal cysteine and phenylalanine, the CDR3 comprises 19 residues. The only DNA kept is the CDR3, 57 bases in frame from the first base. This specimen comes from a study of cytomegalovirus exposure and HLA in healthy donors (dated by TCRdb to 2015 to 2018). Background on the whole study: In an earlier analysis of 587 of the donors, approximately 300 Gb of sequence data and approximately 100 million unique TCR beta sequences from approximately 180 million T cells were reported. A later analysis re-analyzed previously published TCR beta repertoires from roughly 630 donors and added high-resolution HLA genotyping to study TCR occurrence patterns. The number of typed donors differed by locus: about 620-640 for A, B, C, DRB1 and DQB1; 500 to 550 for DQA1; approximately 600 for DPA1; and around 450 for DPB1. An early release that covered about 640 HLA-typed donors contained 250 to 350 gigabases of sequencing data and tens of millions of unique TCR sequences. To decide whether each TCR beta V gene segment behaved as functional or pseudogenic, an earlier analysis of 587 of the donors relied on high-throughput TCR beta sequencing. To predict cytomegalovirus infection status, the study combined high-throughput TCR immunosequencing, statistical association of individual TCRs with disease status, and machine learning. Besides the first cohort of around 700 subjects, a separate validation cohort made up of around 120 different subjects was used. The later analysis used no new phenotypic data to find candidate immune exposures, relying instead on TCR beta sequences and their occurrence across donors. The study used immunosequencing to profile the T cell repertoires of 670 or so subjects and linked those repertoires to cytomegalovirus serostatus. A later genetic analysis used genome-wide SNP genotypes for about 60% of the 666 donors, treating that subset as a discovery cohort. Donor age, sex, ethnicity and CMV serostatus were collected together with the repertoire data. The study was designed to test whether signatures of past pathogen exposure could be identified by cataloging public T cell receptors. About five DR-DQ haplotypes were handled as single units for association and clustering because linkage in the cohort was strong. Every repertoire in the discovery cohort had been generated on one and the same sequencing platform. Across around 400 genotyped donors of the cohort, an average of approximately 240,000 unique TCR beta nucleotide sequences per donor were sequenced, and about a sixth of those sequences were non-productive. Among the approximately 420 genotyped donors, about 83% belonged to the genetic ancestry cluster associated with self-reported Caucasian donors. HLA typing included class I and class II loci at four-digit resolution. General study outcomes and caveats: Cytomegalovirus status was reported to be diagnosed by the classifier with high specificity and sensitivity in both the original and validation cohorts. Because some donors lacked HLA typing at each locus, the association tests relied only on the typed subset. Several of the top co-occurrence clusters appeared to be linked to parvovirus B19, influenza, CMV and Epstein-Barr virus, according to a later analysis. A later genetic analysis associated a missense DCLRE1C variant with V-gene and J-gene trimming of TCR beta chains, and an independent cohort replicated the association. In a later analysis, HLA-associated TCR beta chains showed more clonal expansion and lower generation probabilities than non-associated chains that were equally common. Sequencing depth was assumed to be roughly uniform across donors in the presence/absence analyses, though that assumption may not hold. A later genetic analysis reported fewer N-insertions in productive TCRs among donors in an Asian-associated ancestry cluster than the approximately 670-donor mean. The authors suggested that the approach could potentially be extended to other disease states and immunological phenotypes. When HLA alleles, especially DR and DQ, strongly co-occurred, TCR associations were difficult to assign to individual alleles. A few of the identified cytomegalovirus-associated TCR beta chains were confirmed in vitro to be specific for cytomegalovirus antigens. Because the 87-base-pair reads could not distinguish some IMGT-functional V segments, including TRBV6-2 and TRBV6-3, those segments were excluded. A later analysis associated 15,000 or so TCR beta sequences with specific HLA alleles at a false discovery rate of 0.05. This cohort had only TCR beta chains sequenced, and the lack of alpha or paired-chain data limited which features could be detected. A further reported finding was that TCR beta sequences accurately predicted the HLA-A and HLA-B alleles for most subjects in the first cohort. Immune exposure information for the cohort was limited to CMV serostatus. Most CMV-associated TCR beta chains appeared to be HLA-restricted in a later analysis, and the HLA associations seemed to be driven largely by CMV exposure. A group of highly shared sequence variants was considered likely to be a technical artifact of the sequencing pipeline. The earlier analysis of about 600 of the donors excluded roughly 17 rarely observed V segments, including chromosome 9 orphons, because counts were too low. Most TCR sequences were seen in very few donors, while some public TCRs were found in many individuals. Correlated functional status among segregating V segments might be attributable to linkage disequilibrium, but an unknown experimental factor could not be ruled out. In a later analysis, TCR association rates were found to vary across HLA loci, with the most associated TCRs seen for DRB1 alleles and the fewest for HLA-C alleles. In an earlier analysis of approximately 600 of the donors, most TCR beta V segments were observed in productive rearrangements about 87% or about 30% of the time, broadly matching IMGT annotations. A total of about 150 TCR beta chains were listed by the study as associated with cytomegalovirus.

The cohort comprised hundreds of healthy bone marrow donors. At the time of sampling, every cohort member was nominally healthy, though immune exposures that went unrecorded were likely present. The donor tested CMV seronegative, placing the donor among the roughly 400 seronegative members of the cohort. A peripheral blood sample was provided by each donor, and peripheral blood mononuclear cells were used for TCR beta sequencing. Genomic DNA extraction from the blood cell samples was performed with the Qiagen DNeasy Blood Extraction Kit. The chain is encoded by TRBV7-9 joined to TRBJ2-1; 8 middle bases align to TRBD2. Source material: PBMCs. This sequence originates from a man aged 45-65 years in good health and CMV-seronegative. This receptor has the CDR3 CASSPRQGKSGSSYNEQFF. The bases read TGTGCCAGCAGCCCTCGCCAGGGGAAAAGCGGGAGCTCCTACAATGAGCAGTTCTTC.